These T cell receptor beta chains were read from a single sample in a study of T cell clones after liver transplantation. The assay was immunoSEQ multiplex PCR, and TCRdb's table has in-frame clones only and misses some. In the table there are about 71,000 clones, over 70% of which are singletons. Here the sequenced sample was CD4+ T cells from blood, taken 12 months after liver transplant. The receptors come from a human patient who received a liver transplant. Some T cells may originate from the graft donor. CDR3s include the opening cysteine and the closing phenylalanine or tryptophan. A D gene is named only where the DNA matches it firmly. Some rows have no size entry. The others give once, few or many, or a class for an expanded clone.

CDR3 DNA: TGTGCCTGGAGTAGTCCTCGGGTGGCTTTCTTT
CDR3 protein: CAWSSPRVAFF
J gene: TRBJ1-1
clone size: -
V gene: TRBV30
D gene: -

CDR3 DNA: TGTGCCAGCTCAATTGGGGCACTTCGAACTAGCGCCAGCACAGATACGCAGTATTTT
CDR3 protein: CASSIGALRTSASTDTQYF
J gene: TRBJ2-3
clone size: few
V gene: TRBV18
D gene: TRBD2

CDR3 DNA: TGTGCCAGCAGTTCCCCACAGGGGGGGAGCACTGAAGCTTTCTTT
CDR3 protein: CASSSPQGGSTEAFF
J gene: TRBJ1-1
clone size: -
V gene: TRBV28
D gene: TRBD1

CDR3 DNA: TGTGCCAGCAGACCGGGAGCCGCCCACAATGAGCAGTTCTTC
CDR3 protein: CASRPGAAHNEQFF
J gene: TRBJ2-1
clone size: -
V gene: TRBV28
D gene: -

CDR3 DNA: TGTGCCAGCAGCAGAGGGAACAGGGGGCTTAATAAGCAGTACTTC
CDR3 protein: CASSRGNRGLNKQYF
J gene: TRBJ2-7
clone size: -
V gene: TRBV21-1
D gene: -

CDR3 DNA: TGTGCCAGCAGCCAAGGCGGGTCTAACTATGGCTACACCTTC
CDR3 protein: CASSQGGSNYGYTF
J gene: TRBJ1-2
clone size: few
V gene: TRBV6-6
D gene: -

CDR3 DNA: TGTGCCAGCAGTGAGGGTACAGGGGGGATCAGAAACATTCAGTACTTC
CDR3 protein: CASSEGTGGIRNIQYF
J gene: TRBJ2-4
clone size: -
V gene: TRBV2
D gene: TRBD1

CDR3 DNA: TGTGCCAGCAGTGACAGTTTCGCCGGGGAGCTGTTTTTT
CDR3 protein: CASSDSFAGELFF
J gene: TRBJ2-2
clone size: -
V gene: TRBV2
D gene: -

CDR3 DNA: TGTGCCAGTAGTAGCGAACGGGCCCTCAATCAGCCCCAGCATTTT
CDR3 protein: CASSSERALNQPQHF
J gene: TRBJ1-5
clone size: -
V gene: TRBV19
D gene: -

CDR3 DNA: TGCGCCTCGACCTGGGACTCTGGAAACACCATATATTTT
CDR3 protein: CASTWDSGNTIYF
J gene: TRBJ1-3
clone size: -
V gene: TRBV10-2
D gene: -

CDR3 DNA: TGTGCCAGCAGTTTTACGACAGGGGGCAGTGGCTACACCTTC
CDR3 protein: CASSFTTGGSGYTF
J gene: TRBJ1-2
clone size: -
V gene: TRBV2
D gene: TRBD1

CDR3 DNA: TGTGCCAGCTCACGACAGGGCGGTGAGGGCTACACCTTC
CDR3 protein: CASSRQGGEGYTF
J gene: TRBJ1-2
clone size: -
V gene: TRBV18
D gene: TRBD1

CDR3 DNA: TGCGCCAGCAGTTTGGAGGGCCCCACAGATACGCAGTATTTT
CDR3 protein: CASSLEGPTDTQYF
J gene: TRBJ2-3
clone size: -
V gene: TRBV5-1
D gene: -

CDR3 DNA: TGTGCCAGCAGCCAAGTCTTACTAGCGGGATCTGGGGCCAACGTCCTGACTTTC
CDR3 protein: CASSQVLLAGSGANVLTF
J gene: TRBJ2-6
clone size: few
V gene: TRBV7-8
D gene: TRBD2

CDR3 DNA: TGTGCCAGCAGCCACACAAGACTGACCCGCCGGCATGAGCAGTTCTTC
CDR3 protein: CASSHTRLTRRHEQFF
J gene: TRBJ2-1
clone size: -
V gene: TRBV27
D gene: -

CDR3 DNA: TGTGCCAGCAGCCCCTCGAGGGACGGGGCCAACGTCCTGACTTTC
CDR3 protein: CASSPSRDGANVLTF
J gene: TRBJ2-6
clone size: -
V gene: TRBV7-2
D gene: -

CDR3 DNA: TGCGCCAGCAGCTCACAGAACACTGAAGCTTTCTTT
CDR3 protein: CASSSQNTEAFF
J gene: TRBJ1-1
clone size: -
V gene: TRBV5-1
D gene: -

CDR3 DNA: TGTGCCAGCAGTCACATGGGACAGGGGGGTGAAAAACTGTTTTTT
CDR3 protein: CASSHMGQGGEKLFF
J gene: TRBJ1-4
clone size: -
V gene: TRBV28
D gene: TRBD1

CDR3 DNA: TGTGCCAGCAGCTACCAGGTTTACGAGCAGTACTTC
CDR3 protein: CASSYQVYEQYF
J gene: TRBJ2-7
clone size: -
V gene: TRBV6-5
D gene: -

CDR3 DNA: TGTGCCAGCAGTTACCCAGGGGGGGAGACCCAGTACTTC
CDR3 protein: CASSYPGGETQYF
J gene: TRBJ2-5
clone size: -
V gene: TRBV6-5
D gene: -

CDR3 DNA: TGTGCCAGCAGCTTAGACAGGGGGAATTATGGCTACACCTTC
CDR3 protein: CASSLDRGNYGYTF
J gene: TRBJ1-2
clone size: -
V gene: TRBV7-2
D gene: TRBD1

CDR3 DNA: TGCGCCAGCAGCTTGGAACCAGGGCGAACCGGGGAGCTGTTTTTT
CDR3 protein: CASSLEPGRTGELFF
J gene: TRBJ2-2
clone size: -
V gene: TRBV5-1
D gene: -

CDR3 DNA: TGTGCCAGCAGCTTTGAAAGCACCTACGAGCAGTACTTC
CDR3 protein: CASSFESTYEQYF
J gene: TRBJ2-7
clone size: -
V gene: TRBV4-2
D gene: -

CDR3 DNA: TGCGCCAGCAGCTTGGAAGACTCCCGCTCTGGAAACACCATATATTTT
CDR3 protein: CASSLEDSRSGNTIYF
J gene: TRBJ1-3
clone size: -
V gene: TRBV5-1
D gene: -

CDR3 DNA: TGTGCCAGCAGTTACTCGGGACAGCACTCCTACGAGCAGTACTTC
CDR3 protein: CASSYSGQHSYEQYF
J gene: TRBJ2-7
clone size: -
V gene: TRBV6-5
D gene: TRBD1

CDR3 DNA: TGTGCCATCAGTGATCCCGGGTCGGCTCTCGACGAGCAGTACTTC
CDR3 protein: CAISDPGSALDEQYF
J gene: TRBJ2-7
clone size: -
V gene: TRBV10-3
D gene: -

CDR3 DNA: TGTGCCAGCAGCACTAACAGGGGGCGGGGGAATGGCTACACCTTC
CDR3 protein: CASSTNRGRGNGYTF
J gene: TRBJ1-2
clone size: -
V gene: TRBV6-5
D gene: TRBD1

CDR3 DNA: TGCGCCAGCAGCCCCGGACAGGGATTATATGAAAAACTGTTTTTT
CDR3 protein: CASSPGQGLYEKLFF
J gene: TRBJ1-4
clone size: -
V gene: TRBV4-1
D gene: TRBD1

CDR3 DNA: TGTGCCAGTACTCTGAGTCTAGCCAAAAACATTCAGTACTTC
CDR3 protein: CASTLSLAKNIQYF
J gene: TRBJ2-4
clone size: -
V gene: TRBV19
D gene: -

CDR3 DNA: TGTGCCAGCAGCTTTGGGACAGGATCTAGCACAGATACGCAGTATTTT
CDR3 protein: CASSFGTGSSTDTQYF
J gene: TRBJ2-3
clone size: -
V gene: TRBV14
D gene: TRBD1

CDR3 DNA: TGCGCCAGCAGTAAACTCGGGGGGCGCCCCGGGTCGAACGGGGAGCTGTTTTTT
CDR3 protein: CASSKLGGRPGSNGELFF
J gene: TRBJ2-2
clone size: few
V gene: TRBV5-1
D gene: -

CDR3 DNA: TGTGCCAGTAAAGCAAGGGGAGGATTGGACACCGGGGAGCTGTTTTTT
CDR3 protein: CASKARGGLDTGELFF
J gene: TRBJ2-2
clone size: -
V gene: TRBV19
D gene: -

CDR3 DNA: TGTGCCAGCAGCATAGACAGGGATAGCACCGGGGAGCTGTTTTTT
CDR3 protein: CASSIDRDSTGELFF
J gene: TRBJ2-2
clone size: -
V gene: TRBV6-5
D gene: TRBD1

CDR3 DNA: TGTGCCAGCAGCAGTAACTTAATTGGGGAAAAACTGTTTTTT
CDR3 protein: CASSSNLIGEKLFF
J gene: TRBJ1-4
clone size: -
V gene: TRBV28
D gene: -

CDR3 DNA: TGTGCCAGCGGTAGCTCCGGTCGGGATGGCTACACCTTC
CDR3 protein: CASGSSGRDGYTF
J gene: TRBJ1-2
clone size: -
V gene: TRBV7-2
D gene: -

CDR3 DNA: TGTGCCAGCAGCTTAGAAAGGGGGACCCAGTACTTC
CDR3 protein: CASSLERGTQYF
J gene: TRBJ2-5
clone size: -
V gene: TRBV7-2
D gene: -

CDR3 DNA: TGTGCCAGCAGCTTAGGGGACCGTGCAGGGAACACTGAAGCTTTCTTT
CDR3 protein: CASSLGDRAGNTEAFF
J gene: TRBJ1-1
clone size: -
V gene: TRBV7-8
D gene: -

CDR3 DNA: TGTGCCAGCAGTGAAAGTGGAGCGGGGGTAACCTACGAGCAGTACTTC
CDR3 protein: CASSESGAGVTYEQYF
J gene: TRBJ2-7
clone size: once
V gene: TRBV2
D gene: TRBD2

CDR3 DNA: TGTGCCAGCAGCGTAGGTGGACAGGGGGCCATATACGAGCAGTACTTC
CDR3 protein: CASSVGGQGAIYEQYF
J gene: TRBJ2-7
clone size: -
V gene: TRBV9
D gene: TRBD1

CDR3 DNA: TGCGCCAGCAGCTCGCGGGGTTCGTATCAAGAGACCCAGTACTTC
CDR3 protein: CASSSRGSYQETQYF
J gene: TRBJ2-5
clone size: -
V gene: TRBV5-1
D gene: -